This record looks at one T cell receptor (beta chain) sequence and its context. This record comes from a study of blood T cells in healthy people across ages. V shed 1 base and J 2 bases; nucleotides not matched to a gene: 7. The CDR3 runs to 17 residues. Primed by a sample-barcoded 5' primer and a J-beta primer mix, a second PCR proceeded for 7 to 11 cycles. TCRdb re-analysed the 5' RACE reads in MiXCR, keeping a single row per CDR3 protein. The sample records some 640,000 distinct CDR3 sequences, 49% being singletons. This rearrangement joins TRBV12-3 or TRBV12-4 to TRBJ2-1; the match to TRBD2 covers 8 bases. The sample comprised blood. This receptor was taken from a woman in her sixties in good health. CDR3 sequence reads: CASSLDLTGGAYNEQFF. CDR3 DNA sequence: TGTGCCAGCAGTTTAGATCTCACGGGAGGGGCCTACAATGAGCAGTTCTTC.